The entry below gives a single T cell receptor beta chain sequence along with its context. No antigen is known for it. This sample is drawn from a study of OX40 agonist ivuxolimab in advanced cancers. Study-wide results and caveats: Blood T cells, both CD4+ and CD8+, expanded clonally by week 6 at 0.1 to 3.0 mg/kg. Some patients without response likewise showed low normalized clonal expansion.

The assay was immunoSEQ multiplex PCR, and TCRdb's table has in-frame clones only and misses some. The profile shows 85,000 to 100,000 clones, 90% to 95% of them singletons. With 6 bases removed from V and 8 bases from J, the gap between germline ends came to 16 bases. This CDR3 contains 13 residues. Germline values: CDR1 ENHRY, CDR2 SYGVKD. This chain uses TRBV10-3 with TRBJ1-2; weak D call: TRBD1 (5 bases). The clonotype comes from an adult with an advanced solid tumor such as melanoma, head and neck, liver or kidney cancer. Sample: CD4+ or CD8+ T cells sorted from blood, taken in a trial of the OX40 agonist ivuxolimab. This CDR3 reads CAIRDREGLGYTF. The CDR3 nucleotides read TGTGCCATCAGGGACCGTGAGGGGCTCGGCTACACCTTC.